Sequencing of this T cell receptor beta chain was carried out in a study of graft-versus-host responses after intestinal transplantation. General study findings and limits: Among circulating GvH clones, peak levels were associated with early post-transplant declines in HvG clones. Researchers found GvH clones in recipient marrow, and some showed up first in ileum or blood.

Repertoires were generated with immunoSEQ multiplex PCR, while TCRdb's copy carries only in-frame clones and drops some. The table records around 30,000 clones, roughly 87% of them present only once. CDR1 and CDR2 (germline): SGHNT, YYREEE (reference sequence). The trim removed 4 bases at V and 2 bases at J, leaving 15 bases unmatched. There are 17 residues in the CDR3. As for this clone: Its specificity is unknown.

This sequence was found in a human patient who received an intestinal transplant, so some T cells may come from the graft donor. Source: PBMCs, taken 450 to 480 days after intestinal transplantation. The rearrangement joins TRBV5-4 to TRBJ2-7, with TRBD2 matching over 7 bases. This chain's CDR3 is CASSAAGRERRTYEQYF. The CDR3 bases are TGTGCCAGCAGCGCGGCGGGGCGGGAGAGGAGGACCTACGAGCAGTACTTC. Complete variable domain (other parts from reference TRBV5-4 and TRBJ2-7): ETGVTQSPTHLIKTRGQQVTLRCSSQSGHNTVSWYQQALGQGPQFIFQYYREEENGRGNFPPRFSGLQFPNYSSELNVNALELDDSALYLCASSAAGRERRTYEQYFGPGTRLTVT.